A single sample gave rise to the 10 T cell receptor beta chains below, sequenced in a study of glioma-infiltrating T cells. The iRepertoire nested amplicon-rescue multiplex PCR amplified TCR alpha and beta CDR3s from RNA. MiXCR, applied by TCRdb to the multiplex PCR reads, yields one record per CDR3 protein. This sample yields more than 300,000 distinct CDR3 sequences, of which roughly two fifths are seen a single time; around 12% belongs to the top ten. Sequenced material: glioma tissue, nonneoplastic brain tissue, or PBMCs (not recorded which). These receptors originate from a human donor with low-grade glioma or glioblastoma, undergoing nonglioma brain surgery, or in good health (not recorded which).

This clonotype was counted ten times or more. The rearrangement links TRBV28 to TRBJ2-3, with a possible D match to TRBD2 (6 bases). The CDR3 has 14 amino acids. V gave up 7 bases and J gave up 4 bases, with 15 bases separating them. CDR1 and CDR2 from the germline V gene are MDHEN and SYDVKM. CDR3 in DNA: TGTGCCAGCACCCCCGGAGGGGCCCCAGATACGCAGTATTTT. Translating it yields CASTPGGAPDTQYF. The full variable domain, with the rest looked up from reference TRBV28 and TRBJ2-3, is DVKVTQSSRYLVKRTGEKVFLECVQDMDHENMFWYRQDPGLGLRLIYFSYDVKMKEKGDIPEGYSVSREKKERFSLILESASTNQTSMYLCASTPGGAPDTQYFGPGTRLTVL.

The chain couples TRBV7-9 to TRBJ2-4; D is ambiguous. The V gene lost 4 bases and the J gene lost 0 bases, with 7 bases spanning the gap. Per the germline V gene, CDR1 is SEHNR and CDR2 is FQNEAQ (reference sequence). The CDR3 totals 14 residues. The CDR3 loop reads CASSSVLAKNIQYF. CDR3 nucleotides: TGTGCCAGCAGCTCGGTCCTAGCCAAAAACATTCAGTACTTC.

This clonotype was counted ten times or more. The V gene is TRBV28, the J gene TRBJ2-5; TRBD2 matches at 12 bases. Germline V gene lookup returns CDR1 MDHEN and CDR2 SYDVKM. The CDR3 spans 18 residues. V lost 6 bases, J lost 6 bases, and 17 bases stayed unmatched. This CDR3 reads CASSSIETSGRRQKTQYF. CDR3 coding DNA: TGTGCCAGCAGCTCGATAGAAACTAGCGGGAGGCGCCAGAAGACCCAGTACTTC.

This clonotype was detected only a few times. The chain carries TRBV4-2 and TRBJ2-1; D may be TRBD1 or TRBD2 (5 bases each). The V gene lost 4 bases and the J gene lost 15 bases, with 19 bases spanning the gap. This CDR3 is built from 13 residues. CDR1 and CDR2 (germline): LGHNA, YNFKEQ. CDR3 DNA sequence: TGTGCCAGCAGCCCAGCCTCCCAGGGACGACTGTTCTTC. Protein: CASSPASQGRLFF.

In its sample, this clonotype was seen many times. The V and J genes are TRBV4-2 and TRBJ1-2; D gene uncertain. The CDR3 contains 15 residues. V gave up 2 bases and J gave up 3 bases, with 13 bases separating them. CDR1 is LGHNA and CDR2 is YNFKEQ in the germline V gene. For the CDR3, the DNA is TGTGCCAGCAGCCAATTTATTGCAGAGTACTATGGCTACACCTTC. Its protein product is CASSQFIAEYYGYTF.

This clonotype has more than one count but fewer than ten. The chain links TRBV7-9 to TRBJ1-4, with D unresolved. CDR1 SEHNR and CDR2 FQNEAQ come from the germline V gene (reference sequence). The V and J ends lost 5 bases and 8 bases respectively, with 9 bases between them. The CDR3 spans 12 residues. CDR3 bases: TGTGCCAGCAGCCAAGTGAAGGAAAAACTGTTTTTT. It encodes CASSQVKEKLFF.

This clonotype turned up a few times. The genes are TRBV12-3 or TRBV12-4 and TRBJ1-2; D unresolved. V gave up 5 bases and J gave up 5 bases, with 12 bases separating them. This CDR3 has 13 amino acids. The CDR3 nucleotides read TGTGCCAGCAGTCCTTGGCGAGGGTATGGCTACACCTTC. Its translation is CASSPWRGYGYTF.

This chain connects TRBV27 to TRBJ2-3; tentatively, D is TRBD2 (6 bases). Germline CDR1 is MNHEY and CDR2 is SMNVEV (reference sequence). Trimming left V 6 bases short and J 6 bases short, with 16 bases between. The CDR3 length is 14 residues. Written as DNA, the CDR3 is TGTGCCAGCAGCCCACTAGCAAATGGGGATACGCAGTATTTT. Protein sequence: CASSPLANGDTQYF.

This clonotype was observed a single time. The rearrangement joins TRBV28 to TRBJ2-1; tentatively, D is TRBD2 (7 bases). This CDR3 has 14 amino acids. The V and J ends lost 7 bases and 6 bases respectively, with 16 bases between them. CDR1 MDHEN and CDR2 SYDVKM come from the germline V gene. CDR3 protein: CASKKRGGVNEQFF. The CDR3 DNA follows: TGTGCCAGCAAAAAAAGGGGGGGAGTCAATGAGCAGTTCTTC.

Remarks on this clonotype: One end of the junction is discordant with germline, which a read error may explain. The chain carries TRBV6-2 or TRBV6-3 and TRBJ1-1; D perhaps matches TRBD1 (5 bases). There are 12 residues in the CDR3. The germline CDR1 and CDR2 sequences are MNHEY and SVGEGT. The chain's CDR3 is CTSSYGGTEAFF. In DNA, the CDR3 is TGTACCAGCAGTTACGGGGGAACTGAAGCTTTCTTT.